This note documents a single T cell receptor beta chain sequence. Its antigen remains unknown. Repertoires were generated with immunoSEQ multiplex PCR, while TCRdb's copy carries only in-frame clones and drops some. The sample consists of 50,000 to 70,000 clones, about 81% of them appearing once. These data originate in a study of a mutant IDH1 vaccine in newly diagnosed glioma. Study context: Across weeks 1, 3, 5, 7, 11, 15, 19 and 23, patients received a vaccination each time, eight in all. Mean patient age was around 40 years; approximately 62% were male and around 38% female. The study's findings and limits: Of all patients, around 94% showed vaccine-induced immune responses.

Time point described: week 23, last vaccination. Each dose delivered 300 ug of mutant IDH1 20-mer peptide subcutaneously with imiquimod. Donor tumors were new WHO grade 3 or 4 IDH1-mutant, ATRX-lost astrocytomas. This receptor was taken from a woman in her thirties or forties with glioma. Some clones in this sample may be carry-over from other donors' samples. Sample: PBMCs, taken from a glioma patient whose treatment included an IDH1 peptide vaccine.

The CDR3 loop reads CASRFGGGYTF. The CDR3 DNA reads TGTGCCAGCAGGTTCGGGGGTGGCTACACCTTC. The rearrangement links TRBV5-6 to TRBJ1-2, with D perhaps TRBD1 (5 bases). The germline CDR1 and CDR2 sequences are SGHDT and YYEEEE. There are 11 residues in the CDR3. Trimming took off 5 bases at V and 7 bases at J, with 9 bases between the two ends.